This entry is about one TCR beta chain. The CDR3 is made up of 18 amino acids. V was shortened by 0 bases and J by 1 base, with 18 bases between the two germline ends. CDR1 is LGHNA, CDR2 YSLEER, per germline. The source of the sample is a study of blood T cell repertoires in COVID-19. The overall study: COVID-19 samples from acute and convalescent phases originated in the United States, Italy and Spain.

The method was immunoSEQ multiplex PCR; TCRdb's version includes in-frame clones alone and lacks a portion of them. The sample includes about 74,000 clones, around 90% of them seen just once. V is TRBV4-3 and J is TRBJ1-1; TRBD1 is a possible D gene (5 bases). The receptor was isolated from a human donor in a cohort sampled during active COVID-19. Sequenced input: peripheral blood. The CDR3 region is CASSQDGGRGSPNTEAFF. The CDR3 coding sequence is TGCGCCAGCAGCCAAGATGGCGGTAGGGGTTCCCCGAACACTGAAGCTTTCTTT.